The sequence of this T cell receptor (beta chain) was determined in a study of blood T cell repertoires in COVID-19. Across the study: PBMCs, B-cell-depleted T cells, or T cells provided the cDNA or gDNA that made up the material.

In the authors' workflow: By means of reference gene primer amplification, nucleated cell counts were estimated. TCRdb keeps only in-frame clones here, not all; method: immunoSEQ multiplex PCR. From that table come the V and J calls and clone size; the DNA was used to work out D and trimming. The sample lists 150,000 to 200,000 clones; 75% to 90% were seen once. The sequence derives from a woman between 35 and 50 years old with acute or convalescent COVID-19. The sample taken for sequencing was peripheral blood.

In nucleotides, the CDR3 is TGTGCCAGCAGTTACGGCGGGACCGACTACGAGCAGTACTTC. This sequence encodes CASSYGGTDYEQYF. The chain is built from TRBV6-5 and TRBJ2-7; TRBD2 is a possible D gene (6 bases). Germline assignment: CDR1 MNHEY and CDR2 SVGAGI. The CDR3 length is 14 residues. With 2 bases removed from V and 3 bases from J, the gap between germline ends came to 11 bases.